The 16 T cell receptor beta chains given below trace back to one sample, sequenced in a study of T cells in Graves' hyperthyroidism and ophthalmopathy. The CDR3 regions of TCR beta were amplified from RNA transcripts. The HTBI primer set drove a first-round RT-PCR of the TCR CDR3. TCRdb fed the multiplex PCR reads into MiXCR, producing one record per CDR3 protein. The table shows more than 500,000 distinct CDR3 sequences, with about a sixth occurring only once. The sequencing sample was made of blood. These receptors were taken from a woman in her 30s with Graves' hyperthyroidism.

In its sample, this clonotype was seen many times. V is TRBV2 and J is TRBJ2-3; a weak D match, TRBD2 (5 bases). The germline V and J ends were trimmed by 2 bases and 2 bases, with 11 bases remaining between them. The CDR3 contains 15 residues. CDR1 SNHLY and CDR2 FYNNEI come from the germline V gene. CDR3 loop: CASSERGSPTDTQYF. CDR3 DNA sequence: TGTGCCAGCAGTGAAAGAGGGTCCCCCACAGATACGCAGTATTTT.

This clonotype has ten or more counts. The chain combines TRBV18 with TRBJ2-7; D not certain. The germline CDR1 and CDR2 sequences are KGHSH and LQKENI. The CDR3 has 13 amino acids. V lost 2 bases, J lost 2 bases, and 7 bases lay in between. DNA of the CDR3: TGTGCCAGCTCACCAGATCTGACCTACGAGCAGTACTTC. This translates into CASSPDLTYEQYF. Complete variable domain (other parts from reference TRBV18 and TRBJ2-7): NAGVMQNPRHLVRRRGQEARLRCSPMKGHSHVYWYRQLPEEGLKFMVYLQKENIIDESGMPKERFSAEFPKEGPSILRIQQVVRGDSAAYFCASSPDLTYEQYFGPGTRLTVT.

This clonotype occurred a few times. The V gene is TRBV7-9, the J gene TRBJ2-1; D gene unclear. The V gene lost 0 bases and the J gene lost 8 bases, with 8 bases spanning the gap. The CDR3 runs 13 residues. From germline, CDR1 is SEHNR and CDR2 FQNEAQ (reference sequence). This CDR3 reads CASSLAWVDEQFF. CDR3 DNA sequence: TGTGCCAGCAGCTTAGCTTGGGTCGATGAGCAGTTCTTC. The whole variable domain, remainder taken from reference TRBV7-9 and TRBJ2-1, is DTGVSQNPRHKITKRGQNVTFRCDPISEHNRLYWYRQTLGQGPEFLTYFQNEAQLEKSRLLSDRFSAERPKGSFSTLEIQRTEQGDSAMYLCASSLAWVDEQFFGPGTRLTVL.

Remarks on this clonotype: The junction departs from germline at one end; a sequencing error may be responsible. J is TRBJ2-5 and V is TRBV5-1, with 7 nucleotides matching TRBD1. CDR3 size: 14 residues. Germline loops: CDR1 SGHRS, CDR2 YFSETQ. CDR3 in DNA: TGCGTCAGCAGAGAAGGGGGCATAGAAGAGACCCAGTACTTC. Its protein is CVSREGGIEETQYF.

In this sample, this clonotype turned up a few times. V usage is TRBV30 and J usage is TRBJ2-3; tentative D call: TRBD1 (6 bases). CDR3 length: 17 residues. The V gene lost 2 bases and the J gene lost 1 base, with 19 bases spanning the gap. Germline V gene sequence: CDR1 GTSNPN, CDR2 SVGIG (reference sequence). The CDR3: CAWSSRYRDIRTDTQYF. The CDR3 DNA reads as TGTGCCTGGAGTTCCCGATACAGGGATATTCGCACAGATACGCAGTATTTT.

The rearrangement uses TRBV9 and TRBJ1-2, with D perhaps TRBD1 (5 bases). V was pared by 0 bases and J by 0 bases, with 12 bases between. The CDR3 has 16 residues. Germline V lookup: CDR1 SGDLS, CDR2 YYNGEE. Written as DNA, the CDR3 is TGTGCCAGCAGCGTAGCTACGGGGACGGCTAACTATGGCTACACCTTC. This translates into CASSVATGTANYGYTF.

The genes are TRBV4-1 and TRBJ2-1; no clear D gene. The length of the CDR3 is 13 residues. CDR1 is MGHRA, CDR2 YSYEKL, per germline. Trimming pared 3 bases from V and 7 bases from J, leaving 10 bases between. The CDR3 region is CASSHPTLNEQFF. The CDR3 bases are TGCGCCAGCAGCCATCCGACCCTGAATGAGCAGTTCTTC.

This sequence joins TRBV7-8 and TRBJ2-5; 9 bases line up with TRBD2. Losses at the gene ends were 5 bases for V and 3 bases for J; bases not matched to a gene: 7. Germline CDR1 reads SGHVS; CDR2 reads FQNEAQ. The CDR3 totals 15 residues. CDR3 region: CASSAGLAWKETQYF. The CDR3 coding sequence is TGTGCCAGCAGCGCAGGACTAGCGTGGAAAGAGACCCAGTACTTC.

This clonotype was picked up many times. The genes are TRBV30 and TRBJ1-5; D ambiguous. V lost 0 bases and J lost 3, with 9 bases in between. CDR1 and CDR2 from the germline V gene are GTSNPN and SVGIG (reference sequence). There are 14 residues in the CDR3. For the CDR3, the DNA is TGTGCCTGGAGTGTAGGATTCTTCAATCAGCCCCAGCATTTT. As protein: CAWSVGFFNQPQHF.

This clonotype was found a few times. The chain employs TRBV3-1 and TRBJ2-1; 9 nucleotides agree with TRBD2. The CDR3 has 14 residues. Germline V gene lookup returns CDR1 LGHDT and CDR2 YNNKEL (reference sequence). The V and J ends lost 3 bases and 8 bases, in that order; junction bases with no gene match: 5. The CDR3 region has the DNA TGTGCCAGCAGCCAGCTAGCGGGGTTAGATGAGCAGTTCTTC. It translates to CASSQLAGLDEQFF.

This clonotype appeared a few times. CDR3 in DNA: TGTGCCAGCAGCTTAGAACCGCATTACCGGACTAGCGGTTATTATGCAGATACGCAGTATTTT. Translated, it gives CASSLEPHYRTSGYYADTQYF. The chain carries TRBV11-2 and TRBJ2-3; 10 nucleotides match TRBD2. V trimming: 0 bases; J trimming: 4 bases; junction bases outside the gene matches: 19. CDR3 length equals 21 residues. Germline CDR1 SGHAT, CDR2 FQNNGV. Using reference TRBV11-2 and TRBJ2-3 for the parts outside the CDR3, the full variable domain is EAGVAQSPRYKIIEKRQSVAFWCNPISGHATLYWYQQILGQGPKLLIQFQNNGVVDDSQLPKDRFSAERLKGVDSTLKIQPAKLEDSAVYLCASSLEPHYRTSGYYADTQYFGPGTRLTVL.

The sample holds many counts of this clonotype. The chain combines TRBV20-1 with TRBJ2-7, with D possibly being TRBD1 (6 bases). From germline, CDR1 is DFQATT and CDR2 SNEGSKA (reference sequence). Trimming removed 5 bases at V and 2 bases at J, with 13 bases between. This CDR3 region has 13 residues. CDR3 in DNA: TGCAGTGCTGCTGGGACACCAACCTACGAGCAGTACTTC. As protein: CSAAGTPTYEQYF.

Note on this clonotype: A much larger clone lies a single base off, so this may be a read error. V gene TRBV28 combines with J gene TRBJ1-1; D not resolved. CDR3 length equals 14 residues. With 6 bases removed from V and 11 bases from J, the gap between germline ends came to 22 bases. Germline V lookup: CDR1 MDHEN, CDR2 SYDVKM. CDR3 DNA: TGTGCCAGCAGCTCCCCGACTAGGGAGGGTGTTGCTTTCTTT. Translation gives CASSSPTREGVAFF.

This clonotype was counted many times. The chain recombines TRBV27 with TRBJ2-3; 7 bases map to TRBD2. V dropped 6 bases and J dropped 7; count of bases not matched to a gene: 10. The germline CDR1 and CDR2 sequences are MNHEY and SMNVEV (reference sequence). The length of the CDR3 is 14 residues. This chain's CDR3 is CASSFGTNSNTQYF. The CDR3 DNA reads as TGTGCCAGCAGCTTCGGGACTAACTCGAATACGCAGTATTTT.

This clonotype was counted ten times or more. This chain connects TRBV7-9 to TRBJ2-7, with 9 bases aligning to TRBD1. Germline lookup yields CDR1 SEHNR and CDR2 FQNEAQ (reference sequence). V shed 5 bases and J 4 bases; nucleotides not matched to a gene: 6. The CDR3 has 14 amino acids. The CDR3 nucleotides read TGTGCCAGCAGCGCCGGGACAGGGTGGTACGAGCAGTACTTC. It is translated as CASSAGTGWYEQYF.

This chain's CDR3 is CASSTPDRGRGSGANVLTF. CDR3 coding DNA: TGTGCCAGCAGCACGCCGGACAGGGGGCGCGGTTCTGGGGCCAACGTCCTGACTTTC. This chain connects TRBV5-4 to TRBJ2-6; 11 bases map to TRBD1. This CDR3 spans 19 amino acids. Germline-derived CDR1 and CDR2 are SGHNT and YYREEE (reference sequence). After removal of 4 bases from V and 1 base from J, the junction contained 10 bases not matched to a gene.